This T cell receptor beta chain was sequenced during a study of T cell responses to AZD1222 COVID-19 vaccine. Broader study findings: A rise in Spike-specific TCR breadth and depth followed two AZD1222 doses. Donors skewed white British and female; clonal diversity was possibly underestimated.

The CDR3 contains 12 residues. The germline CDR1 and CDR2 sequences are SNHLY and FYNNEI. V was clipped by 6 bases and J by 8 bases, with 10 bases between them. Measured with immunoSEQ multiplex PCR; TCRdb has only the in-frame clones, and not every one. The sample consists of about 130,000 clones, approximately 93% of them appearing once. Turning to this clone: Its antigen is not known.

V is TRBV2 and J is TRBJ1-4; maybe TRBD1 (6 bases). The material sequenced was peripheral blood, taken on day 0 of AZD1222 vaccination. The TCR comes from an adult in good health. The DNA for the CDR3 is TGTGCCAGCAGAGGACAGTGGGAAAAACTGTTTTTT. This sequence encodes CASRGQWEKLFF. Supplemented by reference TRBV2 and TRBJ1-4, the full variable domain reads EPEVTQTPSHQVTQMGQEVILRCVPISNHLYFYWYRQILGQKVEFLVSFYNNEISEKSEIFDDQFSVERPDGSNFTLKIRSTKLEDSAMYFCASRGQWEKLFFGSGTQLSVL.